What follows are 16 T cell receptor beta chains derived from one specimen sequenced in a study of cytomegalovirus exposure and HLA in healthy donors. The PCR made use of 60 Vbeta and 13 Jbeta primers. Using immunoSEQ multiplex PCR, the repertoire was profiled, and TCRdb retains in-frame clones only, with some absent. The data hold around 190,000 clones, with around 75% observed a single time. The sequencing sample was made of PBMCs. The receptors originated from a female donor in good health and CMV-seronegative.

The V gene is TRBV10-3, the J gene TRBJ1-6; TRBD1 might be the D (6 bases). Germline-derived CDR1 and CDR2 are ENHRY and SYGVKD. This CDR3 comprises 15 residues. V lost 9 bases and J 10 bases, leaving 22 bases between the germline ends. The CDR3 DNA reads TGTGCCATAGGCCGACGACAGGTGGTCGGGTCACCCCTCCACTTT. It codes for CAIGRRQVVGSPLHF.

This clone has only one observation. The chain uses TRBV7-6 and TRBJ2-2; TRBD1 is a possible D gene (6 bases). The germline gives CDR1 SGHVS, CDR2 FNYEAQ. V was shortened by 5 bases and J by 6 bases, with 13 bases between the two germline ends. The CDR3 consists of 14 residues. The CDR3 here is CASSPYTGSGELFF. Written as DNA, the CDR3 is TGTGCCAGCAGCCCCTATACAGGGTCCGGGGAGCTGTTTTTT.

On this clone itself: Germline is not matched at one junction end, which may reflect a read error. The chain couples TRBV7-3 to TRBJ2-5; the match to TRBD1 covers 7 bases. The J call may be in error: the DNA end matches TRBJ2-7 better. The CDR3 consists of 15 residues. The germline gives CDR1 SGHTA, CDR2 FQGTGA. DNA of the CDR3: TGTGCCAGCAGCATAACCGGGACAGTCCTCTACGAGCAGTACTTC. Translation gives CASSITGTVLYEQYF.

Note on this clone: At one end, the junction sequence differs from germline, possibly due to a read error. As DNA, the CDR3 is TGTGCCAGCTCACCATCCAGCGGGAGGGCCAGTGAGCAGCTCTTC. Its protein product is CASSPSSGRASEQLF. V usage is TRBV18 and J usage is TRBJ2-1, with TRBD2 matching 10 bases. Per the germline V gene, CDR1 is KGHSH and CDR2 is LQKENI. CDR3 size: 15 residues.

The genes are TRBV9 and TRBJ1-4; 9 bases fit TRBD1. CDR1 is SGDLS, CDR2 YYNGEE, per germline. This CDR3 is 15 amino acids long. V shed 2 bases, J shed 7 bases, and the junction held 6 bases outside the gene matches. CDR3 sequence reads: CASSVSQGATEKLFF. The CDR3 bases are TGTGCCAGCAGCGTTTCACAGGGGGCAACTGAAAAACTGTTTTTT.

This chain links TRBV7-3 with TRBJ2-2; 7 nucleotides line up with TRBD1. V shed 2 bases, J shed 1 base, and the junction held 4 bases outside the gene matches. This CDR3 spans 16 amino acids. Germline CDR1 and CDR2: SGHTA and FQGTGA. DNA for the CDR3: TGTGCCAGCAGCTTATCCGGGACAGTGAACACCGGGGAGCTGTTTTTT. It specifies CASSLSGTVNTGELFF.

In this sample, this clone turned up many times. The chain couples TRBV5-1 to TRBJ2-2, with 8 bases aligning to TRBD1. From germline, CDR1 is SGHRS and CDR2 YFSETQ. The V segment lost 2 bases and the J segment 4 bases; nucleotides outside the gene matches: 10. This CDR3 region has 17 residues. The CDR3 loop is CASSFTLRTGPTGELFF. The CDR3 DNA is TGCGCCAGCAGCTTCACCCTAAGGACAGGGCCCACCGGGGAGCTGTTTTTT. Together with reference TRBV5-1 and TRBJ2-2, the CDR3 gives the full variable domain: KAGVTQTPRYLIKTRGQQVTLSCSPISGHRSVSWYQQTPGQGLQFLFEYFSETQRNKGNFPGRFSGRQFSNSRSEMNVSTLELGDSALYLCASSFTLRTGPTGELFFGEGSRLTVL.

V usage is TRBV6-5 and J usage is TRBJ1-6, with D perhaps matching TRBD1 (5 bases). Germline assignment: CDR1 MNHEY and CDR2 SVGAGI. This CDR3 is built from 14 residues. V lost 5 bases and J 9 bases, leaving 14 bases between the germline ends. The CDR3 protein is CASSQQVWSSPLHF. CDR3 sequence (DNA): TGTGCCAGCAGTCAACAGGTTTGGAGTTCACCCCTCCACTTT.

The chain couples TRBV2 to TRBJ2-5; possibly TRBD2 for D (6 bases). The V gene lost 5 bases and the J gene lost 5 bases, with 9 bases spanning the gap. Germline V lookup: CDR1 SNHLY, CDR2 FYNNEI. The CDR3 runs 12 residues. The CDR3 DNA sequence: TGTGCCAGCAGTTATGCGGGGGAGACCCAGTACTTC. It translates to CASSYAGETQYF. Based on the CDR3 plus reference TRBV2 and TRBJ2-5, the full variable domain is EPEVTQTPSHQVTQMGQEVILRCVPISNHLYFYWYRQILGQKVEFLVSFYNNEISEKSEIFDDQFSVERPDGSNFTLKIRSTKLEDSAMYFCASSYAGETQYFGPGTRLLVL.

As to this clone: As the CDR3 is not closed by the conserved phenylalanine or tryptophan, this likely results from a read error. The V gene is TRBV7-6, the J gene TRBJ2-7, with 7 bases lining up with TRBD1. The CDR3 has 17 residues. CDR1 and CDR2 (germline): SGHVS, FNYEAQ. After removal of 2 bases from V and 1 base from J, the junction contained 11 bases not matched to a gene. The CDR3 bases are TGTGCCAGCAGCTTAATGGGCGGCACAGGGGTTTCCTACGAGCAGTACCTC. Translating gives CASSLMGGTGVSYEQYL.

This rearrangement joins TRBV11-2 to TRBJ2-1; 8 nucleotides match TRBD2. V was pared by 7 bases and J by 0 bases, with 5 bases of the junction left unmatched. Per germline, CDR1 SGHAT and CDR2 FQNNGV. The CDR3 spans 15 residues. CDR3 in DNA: TGTGCCAGCAACCGCGGGGGGAGCTCCTACAATGAGCAGTTCTTC. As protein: CASNRGGSSYNEQFF.

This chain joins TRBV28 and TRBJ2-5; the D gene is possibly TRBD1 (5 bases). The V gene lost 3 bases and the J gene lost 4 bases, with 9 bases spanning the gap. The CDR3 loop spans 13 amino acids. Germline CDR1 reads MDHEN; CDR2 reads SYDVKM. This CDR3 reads CASSFGARETQYF. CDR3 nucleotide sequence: TGTGCCAGCAGTTTTGGGGCCCGAGAGACCCAGTACTTC.

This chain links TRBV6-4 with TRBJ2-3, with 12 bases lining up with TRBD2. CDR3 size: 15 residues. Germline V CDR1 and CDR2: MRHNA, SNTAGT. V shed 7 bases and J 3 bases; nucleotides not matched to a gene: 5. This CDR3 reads CASKSTSGRTDTQYF. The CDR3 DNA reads TGTGCCAGCAAAAGCACTAGCGGGAGGACAGATACGCAGTATTTT.

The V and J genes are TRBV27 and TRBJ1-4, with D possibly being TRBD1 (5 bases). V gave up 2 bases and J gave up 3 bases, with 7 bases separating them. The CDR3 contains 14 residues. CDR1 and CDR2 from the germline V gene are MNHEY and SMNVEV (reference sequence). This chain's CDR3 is CASSLRGSNEKLFF. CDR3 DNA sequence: TGTGCCAGCAGTTTAAGGGGCTCTAATGAAAAACTGTTTTTT.

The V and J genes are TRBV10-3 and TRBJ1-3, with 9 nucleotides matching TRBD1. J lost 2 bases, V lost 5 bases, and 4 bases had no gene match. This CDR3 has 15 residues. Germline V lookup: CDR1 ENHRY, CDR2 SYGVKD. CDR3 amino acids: CAISPGTGTGNTIYF. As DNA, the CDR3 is TGTGCCATCAGTCCCGGGACAGGGACTGGAAACACCATATATTTT.

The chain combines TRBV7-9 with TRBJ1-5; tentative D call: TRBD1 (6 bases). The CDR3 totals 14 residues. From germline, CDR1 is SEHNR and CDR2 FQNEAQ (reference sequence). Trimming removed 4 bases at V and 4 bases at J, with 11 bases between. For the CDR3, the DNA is TGTGCCAGCAGCTCTGACAGGTATAATCAGCCCCAGCATTTT. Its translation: CASSSDRYNQPQHF.